This T cell receptor beta chain was sequenced in a study of blood T cell repertoires in COVID-19. The ends lost 7 bases at V and 5 bases at J; junction bases unmatched: 8. This CDR3 comprises 13 residues. Germline CDR1 is SGDLS and CDR2 is YYNGEE. TCRdb's copy holds only in-frame clones and misses some; the assay was immunoSEQ multiplex PCR. Altogether about 250,000 clones are present, around 91% being singletons, with the ten largest covering approximately 2.5%. Sequences were obtained from PBMCs or T cells enriched from blood (not recorded which). The chain carries TRBV9 and TRBJ1-1; TRBD1 matches at 7 bases. The clonotype was recovered from a woman younger than 30 who had recovered from COVID-19. As DNA, the CDR3 is TGTGCCAGCGGGGGATACAGGGGTACTGAAGCTTTCTTT. This gives the protein CASGGYRGTEAFF.